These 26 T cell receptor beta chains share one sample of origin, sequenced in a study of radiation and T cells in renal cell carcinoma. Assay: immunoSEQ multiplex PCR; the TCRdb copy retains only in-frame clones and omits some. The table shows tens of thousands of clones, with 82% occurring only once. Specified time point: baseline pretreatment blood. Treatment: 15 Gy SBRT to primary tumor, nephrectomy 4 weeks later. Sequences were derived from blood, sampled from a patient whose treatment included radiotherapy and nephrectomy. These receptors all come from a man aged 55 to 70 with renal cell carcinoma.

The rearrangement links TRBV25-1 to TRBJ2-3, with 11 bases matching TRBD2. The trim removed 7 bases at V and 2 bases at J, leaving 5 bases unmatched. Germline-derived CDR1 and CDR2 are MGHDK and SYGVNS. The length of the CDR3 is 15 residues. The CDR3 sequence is CASTLAGGTTDTQYF. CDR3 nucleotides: TGTGCCAGCACCCTAGCGGGAGGTACCACAGATACGCAGTATTTT.

CDR3 sequence: CASGEGQGPYEQYF. CDR3 DNA: TGTGCCAGTGGGGAGGGACAGGGCCCCTACGAGCAGTACTTC. The chain recombines TRBV19 with TRBJ2-7; the match to TRBD1 covers 9 bases. V lost 8 bases to trimming and J lost 2 bases; unmatched junction nucleotides: 7. Germline-derived CDR1 and CDR2 are LNHDA and SQIVND (reference sequence). This CDR3 contains 14 residues.

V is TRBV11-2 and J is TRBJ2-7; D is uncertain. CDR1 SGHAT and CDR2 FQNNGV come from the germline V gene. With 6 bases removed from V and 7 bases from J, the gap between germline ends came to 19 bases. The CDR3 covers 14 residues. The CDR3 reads CASRLVLDSWEQYF. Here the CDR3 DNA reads TGTGCCAGCAGACTGGTATTAGATAGTTGGGAGCAGTACTTC. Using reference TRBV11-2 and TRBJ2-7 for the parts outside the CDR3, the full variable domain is EAGVAQSPRYKIIEKRQSVAFWCNPISGHATLYWYQQILGQGPKLLIQFQNNGVVDDSQLPKDRFSAERLKGVDSTLKIQPAKLEDSAVYLCASRLVLDSWEQYFGPGTRLTVT.

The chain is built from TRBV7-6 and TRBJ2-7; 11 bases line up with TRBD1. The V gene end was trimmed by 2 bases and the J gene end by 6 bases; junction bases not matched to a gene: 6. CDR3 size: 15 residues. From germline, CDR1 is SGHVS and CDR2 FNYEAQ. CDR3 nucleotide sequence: TGTGCCAGCAGCTTACCAGGGACAGGGGGGGCCGAGCAGTACTTC. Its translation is CASSLPGTGGAEQYF.

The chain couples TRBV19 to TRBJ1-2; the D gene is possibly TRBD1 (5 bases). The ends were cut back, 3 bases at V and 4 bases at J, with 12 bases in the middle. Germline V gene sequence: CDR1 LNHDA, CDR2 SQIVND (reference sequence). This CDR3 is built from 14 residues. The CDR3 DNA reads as TGTGCCAGTAGTATCCCTCGGGGGACCTATGGCTACACCTTC. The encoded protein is CASSIPRGTYGYTF.

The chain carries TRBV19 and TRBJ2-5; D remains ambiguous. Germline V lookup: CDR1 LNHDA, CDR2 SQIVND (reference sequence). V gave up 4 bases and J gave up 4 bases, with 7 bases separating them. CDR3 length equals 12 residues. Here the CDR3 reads CASSKNRETQYF. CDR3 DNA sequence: TGTGCCAGTAGTAAGAACCGAGAGACCCAGTACTTC.

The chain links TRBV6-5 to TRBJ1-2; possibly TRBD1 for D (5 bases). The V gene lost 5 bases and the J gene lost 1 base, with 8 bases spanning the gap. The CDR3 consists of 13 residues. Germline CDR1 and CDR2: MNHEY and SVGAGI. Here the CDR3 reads CASSRGGNYGYTF. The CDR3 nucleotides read TGTGCCAGCAGTCGGGGCGGTAACTATGGCTACACCTTC.

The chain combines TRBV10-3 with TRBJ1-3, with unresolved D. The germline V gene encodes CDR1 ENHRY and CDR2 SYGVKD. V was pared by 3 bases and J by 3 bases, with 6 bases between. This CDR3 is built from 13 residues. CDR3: CAISDGDGNTIYF. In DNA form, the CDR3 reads TGTGCCATCAGTGATGGGGATGGAAACACCATATATTTT.

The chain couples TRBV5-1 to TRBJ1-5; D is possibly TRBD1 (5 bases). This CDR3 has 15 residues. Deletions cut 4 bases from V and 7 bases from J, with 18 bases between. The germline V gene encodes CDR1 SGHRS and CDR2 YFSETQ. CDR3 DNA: TGCGCCAGCAGCCCGTCTTGGGACTCGCGACAGCCCCAGCATTTT. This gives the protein CASSPSWDSRQPQHF. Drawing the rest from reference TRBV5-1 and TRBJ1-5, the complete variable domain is KAGVTQTPRYLIKTRGQQVTLSCSPISGHRSVSWYQQTPGQGLQFLFEYFSETQRNKGNFPGRFSGRQFSNSRSEMNVSTLELGDSALYLCASSPSWDSRQPQHFGDGTRLSIL.

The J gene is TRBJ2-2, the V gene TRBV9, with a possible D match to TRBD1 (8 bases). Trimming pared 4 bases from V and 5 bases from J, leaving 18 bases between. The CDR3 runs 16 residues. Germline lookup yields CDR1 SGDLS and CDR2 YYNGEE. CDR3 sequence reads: CASSPWTGRGTGELFF. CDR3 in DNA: TGTGCCAGCAGCCCTTGGACAGGGAGGGGGACCGGGGAGCTGTTTTTT. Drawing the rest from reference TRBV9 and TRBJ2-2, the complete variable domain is DSGVTQTPKHLITATGQRVTLRCSPRSGDLSVYWYQQSLDQGLQFLIQYYNGEERAKGNILERFSAQQFPDLHSELNLSSLELGDSALYFCASSPWTGRGTGELFFGEGSRLTVL.

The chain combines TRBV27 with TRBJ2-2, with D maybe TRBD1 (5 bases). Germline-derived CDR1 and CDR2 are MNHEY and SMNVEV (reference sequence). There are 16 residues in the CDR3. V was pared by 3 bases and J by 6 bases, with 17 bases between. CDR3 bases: TGTGCCAGCAGTTTCTACGGCAGGGCCCAGGCCGGGGAGCTGTTTTTT. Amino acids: CASSFYGRAQAGELFF.

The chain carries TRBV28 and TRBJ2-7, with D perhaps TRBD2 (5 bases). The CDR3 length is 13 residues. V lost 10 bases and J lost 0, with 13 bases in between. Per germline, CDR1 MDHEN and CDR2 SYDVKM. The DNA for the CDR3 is TGTGCCACCGGAGGCTCTTTCTCCTACGAGCAGTACTTC. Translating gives CATGGSFSYEQYF.

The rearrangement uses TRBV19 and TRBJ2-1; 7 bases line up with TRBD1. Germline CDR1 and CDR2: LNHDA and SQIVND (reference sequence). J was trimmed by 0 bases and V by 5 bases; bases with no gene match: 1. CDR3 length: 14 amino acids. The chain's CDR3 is CASSWDSSYNEQFF. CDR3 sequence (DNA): TGTGCCAGTAGTTGGGACAGCTCCTACAATGAGCAGTTCTTC.

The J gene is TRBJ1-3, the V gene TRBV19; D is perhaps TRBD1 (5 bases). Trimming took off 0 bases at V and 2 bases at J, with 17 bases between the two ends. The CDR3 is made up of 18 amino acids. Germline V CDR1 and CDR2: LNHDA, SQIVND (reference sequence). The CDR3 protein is CASSIDGFRQRTGNTIYF. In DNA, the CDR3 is TGTGCCAGTAGTATAGATGGGTTCCGACAGAGGACTGGAAACACCATATATTTT.

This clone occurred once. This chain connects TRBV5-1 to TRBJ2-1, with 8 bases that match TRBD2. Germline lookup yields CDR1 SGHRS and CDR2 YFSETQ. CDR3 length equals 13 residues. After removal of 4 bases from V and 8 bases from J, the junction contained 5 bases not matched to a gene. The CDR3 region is CASSALAGHEQFF. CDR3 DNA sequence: TGCGCCAGCAGCGCTTTAGCGGGACATGAGCAGTTCTTC.

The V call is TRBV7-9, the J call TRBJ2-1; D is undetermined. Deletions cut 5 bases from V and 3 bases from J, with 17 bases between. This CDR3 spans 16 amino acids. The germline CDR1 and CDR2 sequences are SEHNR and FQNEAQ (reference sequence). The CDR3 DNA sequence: TGTGCCAGCAGCACCCCCAGCGACCAACACTACAATGAGCAGTTCTTC. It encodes CASSTPSDQHYNEQFF.

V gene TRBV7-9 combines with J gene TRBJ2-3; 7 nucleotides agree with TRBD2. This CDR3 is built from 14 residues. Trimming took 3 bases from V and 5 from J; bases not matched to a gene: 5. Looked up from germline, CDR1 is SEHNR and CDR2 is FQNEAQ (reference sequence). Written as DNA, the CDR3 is TGTGCCAGCAGCTTCAATAGGGAGGGAGATACGCAGTATTTT. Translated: CASSFNREGDTQYF.

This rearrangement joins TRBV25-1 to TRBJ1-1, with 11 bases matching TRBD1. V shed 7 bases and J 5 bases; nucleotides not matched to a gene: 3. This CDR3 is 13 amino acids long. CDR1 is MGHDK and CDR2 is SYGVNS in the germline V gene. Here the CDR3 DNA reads TGTGCCAGCAAAGGGACAGGGGGAACTGAAGCTTTCTTT. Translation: CASKGTGGTEAFF.

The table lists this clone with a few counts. The CDR3 sequence is CASSLSGLAGQYF. In DNA form, the CDR3 reads TGTGCCAGCAGTTTATCGGGACTAGCGGGGCAGTACTTC. The chain recombines TRBV27 with TRBJ2-7; TRBD2 matches at 12 bases. Germline-derived CDR1 and CDR2 are MNHEY and SMNVEV (reference sequence). V lost 0 bases, J lost 9 bases, and 0 bases stayed unmatched. The CDR3 runs to 13 residues.

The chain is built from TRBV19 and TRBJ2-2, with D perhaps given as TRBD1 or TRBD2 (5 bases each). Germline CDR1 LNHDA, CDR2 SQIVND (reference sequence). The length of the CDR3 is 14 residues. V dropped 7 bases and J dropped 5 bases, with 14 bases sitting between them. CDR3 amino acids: CASTGLGETGELFF. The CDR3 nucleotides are TGTGCCAGTACCGGATTGGGGGAGACCGGGGAGCTGTTTTTT. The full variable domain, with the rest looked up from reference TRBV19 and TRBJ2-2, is DGGITQSPKYLFRKEGQNVTLSCEQNLNHDAMYWYRQDPGQGLRLIYYSQIVNDFQKGDIAEGYSVSREKKESFPLTVTSAQKNPTAFYLCASTGLGETGELFFGEGSRLTVL.

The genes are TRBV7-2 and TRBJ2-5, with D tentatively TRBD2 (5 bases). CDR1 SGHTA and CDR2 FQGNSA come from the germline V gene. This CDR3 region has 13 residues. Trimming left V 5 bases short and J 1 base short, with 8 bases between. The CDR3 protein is CASSLSVQETQYF. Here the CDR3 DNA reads TGTGCCAGCAGCCTTAGCGTCCAAGAGACCCAGTACTTC.

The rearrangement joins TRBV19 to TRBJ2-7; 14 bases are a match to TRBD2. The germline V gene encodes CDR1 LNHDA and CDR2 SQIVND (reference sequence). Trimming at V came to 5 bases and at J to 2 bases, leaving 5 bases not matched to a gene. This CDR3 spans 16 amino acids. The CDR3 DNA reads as TGTGCCAGTAGTCGGACTAGCGGGAGGAATACCTACGAGCAGTACTTC. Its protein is CASSRTSGRNTYEQYF. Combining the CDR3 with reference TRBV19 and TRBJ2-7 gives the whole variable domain DGGITQSPKYLFRKEGQNVTLSCEQNLNHDAMYWYRQDPGQGLRLIYYSQIVNDFQKGDIAEGYSVSREKKESFPLTVTSAQKNPTAFYLCASSRTSGRNTYEQYFGPGTRLTVT.

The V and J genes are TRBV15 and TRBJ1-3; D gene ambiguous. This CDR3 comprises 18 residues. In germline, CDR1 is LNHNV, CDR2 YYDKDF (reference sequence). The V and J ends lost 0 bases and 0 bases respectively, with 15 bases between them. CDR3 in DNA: TGTGCCACCAGCAGAGATCCGCCGGCAGCGAACTCTGGAAACACCATATATTTT. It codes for CATSRDPPAANSGNTIYF.

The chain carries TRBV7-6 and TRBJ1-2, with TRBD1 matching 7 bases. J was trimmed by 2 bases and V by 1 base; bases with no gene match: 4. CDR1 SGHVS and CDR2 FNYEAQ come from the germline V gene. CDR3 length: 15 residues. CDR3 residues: CASSLVAGGNYGYTF. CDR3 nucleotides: TGTGCCAGCAGCTTAGTTGCAGGGGGAAACTATGGCTACACCTTC. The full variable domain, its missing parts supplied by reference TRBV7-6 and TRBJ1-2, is GAGVSQSPRYKVTKRGQDVALRCDPISGHVSLYWYRQALGQGPEFLTYFNYEAQQDKSGLPNDRFSAERPEGSISTLTIQRTEQRDSAMYRCASSLVAGGNYGYTFGSGTRLTVV.

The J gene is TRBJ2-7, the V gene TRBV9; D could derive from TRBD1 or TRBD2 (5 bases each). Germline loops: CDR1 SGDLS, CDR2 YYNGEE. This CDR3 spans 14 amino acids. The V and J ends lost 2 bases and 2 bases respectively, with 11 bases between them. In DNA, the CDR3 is TGTGCCAGCAGCGTTCGGGACCGCACCTACGAGCAGTACTTC. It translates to CASSVRDRTYEQYF. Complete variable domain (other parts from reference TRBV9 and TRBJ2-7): DSGVTQTPKHLITATGQRVTLRCSPRSGDLSVYWYQQSLDQGLQFLIQYYNGEERAKGNILERFSAQQFPDLHSELNLSSLELGDSALYFCASSVRDRTYEQYFGPGTRLTVT.

The CDR3 loop reads CASASLGGRSNQPQHF. The DNA of the CDR3 is TGTGCCAGCGCCAGCCTAGGTGGTCGGAGCAATCAGCCCCAGCATTTT. This chain joins TRBV28 and TRBJ1-5; D unclear. V was pared by 8 bases and J by 1 base, with 18 bases between. CDR1 and CDR2 (germline): MDHEN, SYDVKM. The CDR3 is 16 residues long.